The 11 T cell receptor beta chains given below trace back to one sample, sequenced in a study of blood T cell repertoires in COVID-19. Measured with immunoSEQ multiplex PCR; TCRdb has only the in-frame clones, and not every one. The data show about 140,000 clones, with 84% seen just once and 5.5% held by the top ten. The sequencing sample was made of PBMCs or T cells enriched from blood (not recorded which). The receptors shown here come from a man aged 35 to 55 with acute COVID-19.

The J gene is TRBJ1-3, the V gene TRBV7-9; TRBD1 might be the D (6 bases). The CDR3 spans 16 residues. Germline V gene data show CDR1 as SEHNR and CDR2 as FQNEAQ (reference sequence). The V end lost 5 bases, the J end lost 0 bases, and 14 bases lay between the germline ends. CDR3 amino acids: CASSPYRVYSGNTIYF. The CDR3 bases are TGTGCCAGCAGCCCCTACAGGGTATACTCTGGAAACACCATATATTTT.

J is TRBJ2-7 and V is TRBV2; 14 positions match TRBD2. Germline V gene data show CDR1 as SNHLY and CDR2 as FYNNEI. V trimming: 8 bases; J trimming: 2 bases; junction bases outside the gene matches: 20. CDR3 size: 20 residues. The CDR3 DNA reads TGTGCCAGCTCCGCCACCAGCCCGGGACTAGCGGGAGTAGGGGCCTACGAGCAGTACTTC. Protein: CASSATSPGLAGVGAYEQYF. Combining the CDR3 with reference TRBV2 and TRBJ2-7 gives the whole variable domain EPEVTQTPSHQVTQMGQEVILRCVPISNHLYFYWYRQILGQKVEFLVSFYNNEISEKSEIFDDQFSVERPDGSNFTLKIRSTKLEDSAMYFCASSATSPGLAGVGAYEQYFGPGTRLTVT.

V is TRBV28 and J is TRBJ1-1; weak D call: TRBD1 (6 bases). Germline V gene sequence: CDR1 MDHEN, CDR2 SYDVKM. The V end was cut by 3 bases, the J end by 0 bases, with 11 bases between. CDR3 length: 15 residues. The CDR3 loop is CASSFTGTMNTEAFF. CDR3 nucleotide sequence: TGTGCCAGCAGTTTCACAGGGACAATGAACACTGAAGCTTTCTTT.

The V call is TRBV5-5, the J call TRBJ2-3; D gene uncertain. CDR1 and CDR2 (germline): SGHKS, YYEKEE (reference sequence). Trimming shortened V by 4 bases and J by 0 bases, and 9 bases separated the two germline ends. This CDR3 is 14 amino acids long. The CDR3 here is CASSPETSTDTQYF. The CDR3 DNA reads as TGTGCCAGCAGCCCTGAGACAAGCACAGATACGCAGTATTTT.

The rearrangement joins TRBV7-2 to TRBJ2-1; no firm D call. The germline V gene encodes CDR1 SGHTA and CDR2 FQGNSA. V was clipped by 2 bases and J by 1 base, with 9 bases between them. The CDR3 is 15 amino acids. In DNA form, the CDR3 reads TGTGCCAGCAGCTTACGCTCTAATTCCTACAATGAGCAGTTCTTC. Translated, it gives CASSLRSNSYNEQFF.

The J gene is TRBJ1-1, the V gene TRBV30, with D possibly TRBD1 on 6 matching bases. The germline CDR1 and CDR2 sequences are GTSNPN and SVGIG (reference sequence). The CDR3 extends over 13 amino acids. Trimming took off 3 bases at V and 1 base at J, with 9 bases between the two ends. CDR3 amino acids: CAWSRGGNTEAFF. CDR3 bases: TGTGCCTGGAGCCGAGGGGGGAACACTGAAGCTTTCTTT.

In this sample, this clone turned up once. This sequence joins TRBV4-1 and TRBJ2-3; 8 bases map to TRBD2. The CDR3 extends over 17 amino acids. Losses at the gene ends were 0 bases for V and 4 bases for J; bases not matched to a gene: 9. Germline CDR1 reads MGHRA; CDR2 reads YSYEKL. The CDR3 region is CASSQERRAGDPDTQYF. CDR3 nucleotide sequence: TGCGCCAGCAGCCAAGAAAGGAGAGCGGGAGACCCAGATACGCAGTATTTT.

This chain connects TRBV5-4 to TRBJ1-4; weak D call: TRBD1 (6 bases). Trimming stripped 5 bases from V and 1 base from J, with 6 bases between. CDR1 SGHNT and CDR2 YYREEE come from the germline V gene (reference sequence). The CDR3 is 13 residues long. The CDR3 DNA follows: TGTGCCAGCAGAGGGGGAACTAATGAAAAACTGTTTTTT. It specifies CASRGGTNEKLFF.

The CDR3 sequence: CASSSLTGELFF. The CDR3 coding sequence is TGTGCCAGCAGCTCTCTGACCGGGGAGCTGTTTTTT. The chain joins TRBV5-4 to TRBJ2-2; D call uncertain. Germline CDR1 reads SGHNT; CDR2 reads YYREEE (reference sequence). V lost 3 bases and J 5 bases, leaving 5 bases between the germline ends. The CDR3 has 12 residues. Looking up the rest from reference TRBV5-4 and TRBJ2-2 gives the full variable domain: ETGVTQSPTHLIKTRGQQVTLRCSSQSGHNTVSWYQQALGQGPQFIFQYYREEENGRGNFPPRFSGLQFPNYSSELNVNALELDDSALYLCASSSLTGELFFGEGSRLTVL.

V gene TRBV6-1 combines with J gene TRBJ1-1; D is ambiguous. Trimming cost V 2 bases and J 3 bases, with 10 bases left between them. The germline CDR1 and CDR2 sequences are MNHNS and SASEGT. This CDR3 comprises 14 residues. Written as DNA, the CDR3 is TGTGCCAGCAGTGAAAAATACCGGGACACTGAAGCTTTCTTT. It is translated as CASSEKYRDTEAFF.

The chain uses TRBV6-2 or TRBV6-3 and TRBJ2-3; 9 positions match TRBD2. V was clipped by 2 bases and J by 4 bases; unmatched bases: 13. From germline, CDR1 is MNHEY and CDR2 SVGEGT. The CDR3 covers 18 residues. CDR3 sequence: CASSYPVPSGDNSDTQYF. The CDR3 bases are TGTGCCAGCAGTTACCCTGTCCCTAGCGGGGATAACTCAGATACGCAGTATTTT.